Each of the 29 T cell receptor beta chains below was sequenced from the same sample in a study of T cell repertoires in cytomegalovirus infection. Each CDR3 protein gets one entry after TCRdb re-called the reads with MiXCR. The sample lists about 700,000 distinct CDR3 sequences; about 30% were seen once. Antigens for these TCRs are unknown. This specimen consisted of cultured PBMCs, obtained from culture after CMV antigen stimulation. All receptors derive from a human donor in good health (CMV status not recorded). Some clones in this sample may be carry-over from other donors' samples.

This clonotype was observed a handful of times. This rearrangement joins TRBV12-3 or TRBV12-4 to TRBJ1-5, with D perhaps TRBD1 (5 bases). Trimming left V 1 base short and J 7 bases short, with 17 bases between. The CDR3 is 16 amino acids. CDR3 DNA: TGTGCCAGCAGTTTAGGGTCAGCCTGGAGGGGCCAGCCCCAGCATTTT. Translated, it gives CASSLGSAWRGQPQHF.

The J gene is TRBJ2-7, the V gene TRBV7-9; no definite D call. The length of the CDR3 is 12 residues. The germline V and J ends were trimmed by 3 bases and 9 bases, with 12 bases remaining between them. Germline-derived CDR1 and CDR2 are SEHNR and FQNEAQ (reference sequence). The CDR3 bases are TGTGCCAGCAGCTTTGAGAGTGCGGCGCAGTACTTC. Protein sequence: CASSFESAAQYF.

This chain uses TRBV11-2 with TRBJ2-7; 9 nucleotides align to TRBD1. The CDR3 is 14 amino acids. The ends lost 6 bases at V and 2 bases at J; junction bases unmatched: 5. Germline CDR1 reads SGHAT; CDR2 reads FQNNGV. DNA for the CDR3: TGTGCCAGCAGTAACCGGGACAGGGCCTACGAGCAGTACTTC. It translates to CASSNRDRAYEQYF.

The genes are TRBV7-2 and TRBJ1-5; D is perhaps TRBD1 (5 bases). Germline lookup yields CDR1 SGHTA and CDR2 FQGNSA. V was trimmed by 1 base and J by 3 bases, leaving 19 bases between them. The CDR3 is 18 amino acids. CDR3 sequence reads: CASSLGPLLARDNQPQHF. CDR3 nucleotides: TGTGCCAGCAGCTTAGGTCCCCTCTTGGCCAGGGACAATCAGCCCCAGCATTTT.

The chain carries TRBV5-4 and TRBJ1-1; D may be TRBD1 (6 bases). CDR3 size: 15 residues. The germline V and J ends were trimmed by 4 bases and 4 bases, with 17 bases remaining between them. Germline V gives CDR1 SGHNT, CDR2 YYREEE (reference sequence). DNA of the CDR3: TGTGCCAGCAGCCATCGACAGGTTTCGGGCACTGAAGCTTTCTTT. Translation gives CASSHRQVSGTEAFF.

This clonotype was seen a handful of times. The gene calls are TRBV24-1 and TRBJ2-1, with D hard to call. Trimming pared 5 bases from V and 3 bases from J, leaving 10 bases between. CDR1 is KGHDR and CDR2 is SFDVKD in the germline V gene. The CDR3 has 14 amino acids. The CDR3 nucleotides read TGTGCCACCAGTGGATCGCTCGGCTACAATGAGCAGTTCTTC. This codes for CATSGSLGYNEQFF.

This chain connects TRBV7-8 to TRBJ2-5; D is possibly TRBD1 or TRBD2 (5 bases each). The CDR3 sequence is 17 residues long. Germline V gives CDR1 SGHVS, CDR2 FQNEAQ. The V end lost 5 bases, the J end lost 5 bases, and 24 bases lay between the germline ends. CDR3 DNA: TGTGCCAGCAGCCGGGGTTTCACCGGGACCATTGGGGAGACCCAGTACTTC. It is translated as CASSRGFTGTIGETQYF. The full variable domain, its missing parts supplied by reference TRBV7-8 and TRBJ2-5, is GAGVSQSPRYKVAKRGQDVALRCDPISGHVSLFWYQQALGQGPEFLTYFQNEAQLDKSGLPSDRFFAERPEGSVSTLKIQRTQQEDSAVYLCASSRGFTGTIGETQYFGPGTRLLVL.

The chain links TRBV29-1 to TRBJ2-2, with TRBD2 identical over 11 bases. The CDR3 has 14 residues. With 6 bases clipped from V and 6 bases from J, the junction kept 6 bases outside the gene matches. Looked up from germline, CDR1 is SQVTM and CDR2 is ANQGSEA. The CDR3 DNA reads as TGCAGCGTAGCTAGCGGGAGGCTGGCCGGGGAGCTGTTTTTT. Translated: CSVASGRLAGELFF.

V and J are TRBV10-3 and TRBJ2-2; TRBD1 might be the D (6 bases). Germline loops: CDR1 ENHRY, CDR2 SYGVKD. V lost 5 bases and J 0 bases, leaving 25 bases between the germline ends. There are 20 residues in the CDR3. CDR3: CAISLPTGPKTNANTGELFF. The CDR3 coding sequence is TGTGCCATCAGTCTCCCCACAGGGCCGAAGACCAACGCGAACACCGGGGAGCTGTTTTTT.

The chain employs TRBV27 and TRBJ2-7; 9 bases align to TRBD1. Trimming cost V 4 bases and J 2 bases; bases outside gene matches: 9. The CDR3 extends over 16 amino acids. Germline CDR1 reads MNHEY; CDR2 reads SMNVEV (reference sequence). The CDR3 bases are TGTGCCAGCAGTTCACAGGGGGCGCATGGGGCCTACGAGCAGTACTTC. Its translation is CASSSQGAHGAYEQYF.

This clonotype was detected a few times. V and J are TRBV5-6 and TRBJ1-1, with D maybe TRBD1 (5 bases). This CDR3 spans 13 amino acids. The germline V and J ends were trimmed by 4 bases and 7 bases, with 14 bases remaining between them. CDR1 and CDR2 (germline): SGHDT, YYEEEE. The CDR3 reads CASSPRDYHEAFF. The CDR3 nucleotides are TGTGCCAGCAGCCCCCGGGACTACCATGAAGCTTTCTTT.

This clonotype was seen more than once but under ten times. The V and J genes are TRBV4-1 and TRBJ1-5, with D unresolved. CDR1 MGHRA and CDR2 YSYEKL come from the germline V gene. This CDR3 contains 15 residues. The V and J ends lost 2 bases and 1 base respectively, with 9 bases between them. CDR3 in amino acids: CASSQYVVSNQPQHF. CDR3 DNA: TGCGCCAGCAGCCAATACGTGGTCAGCAATCAGCCCCAGCATTTT.

The rearrangement links TRBV28 to TRBJ2-1; no reliable D call. Germline V lookup: CDR1 MDHEN, CDR2 SYDVKM. CDR3 length: 12 amino acids. Trimming removed 10 bases at V and 3 bases at J, with 10 bases between. CDR3 in amino acids: CATRRVYNEQFF. The CDR3 DNA sequence: TGTGCCACCCGACGGGTCTACAATGAGCAGTTCTTC.

The rearrangement uses TRBV29-1 and TRBJ1-1; D might be TRBD1 (6 bases). CDR1 and CDR2 (germline): SQVTM, ANQGSEA. Trimming left V 4 bases short and J 0 bases short, with 15 bases between. This CDR3 contains 15 residues. The CDR3 sequence is CSVGSRGPMNTEAFF. In DNA form, the CDR3 reads TGCAGCGTTGGCTCCCGGGGGCCCATGAACACTGAAGCTTTCTTT. The full variable domain, rest sourced from reference TRBV29-1 and TRBJ1-1, is SAVISQKPSRDICQRGTSLTIQCQVDSQVTMMFWYRQQPGQSLTLIATANQGSEATYESGFVIDKFPISRPNLTFSTLTVSNMSPEDSSIYLCSVGSRGPMNTEAFFGQGTRLTVV.

This clonotype was seen a few times. The chain links TRBV18 to TRBJ1-1; 8 bases are shared with TRBD1. Germline CDR1 and CDR2: KGHSH and LQKENI. J was trimmed by 5 bases and V by 3 bases; bases with no gene match: 8. The CDR3 contains 15 residues. CDR3 DNA sequence: TGTGCCAGCTCACCGGAGGACAGGGAGGCGACTGAAGCTTTCTTT. Protein: CASSPEDREATEAFF.

This chain connects TRBV11-2 to TRBJ2-1; 11 nucleotides align to TRBD2. CDR3 length: 15 residues. From germline, CDR1 is SGHAT and CDR2 FQNNGV. The V gene end was trimmed by 5 bases and the J gene end by 4 bases; junction bases not matched to a gene: 4. Here the CDR3 reads CASSQRTSGYNEQFF. As DNA, the CDR3 is TGTGCCAGCAGCCAAAGGACTAGCGGGTACAATGAGCAGTTCTTC. The variable domain in full, with the rest retrieved from reference TRBV11-2 and TRBJ2-1, is EAGVAQSPRYKIIEKRQSVAFWCNPISGHATLYWYQQILGQGPKLLIQFQNNGVVDDSQLPKDRFSAERLKGVDSTLKIQPAKLEDSAVYLCASSQRTSGYNEQFFGPGTRLTVL.

This chain connects TRBV18 to TRBJ1-1, with a possible D match to TRBD1 (5 bases). V was pared by 1 base and J by 0 bases, with 12 bases between. CDR3 size: 16 residues. Germline CDR1 and CDR2: KGHSH and LQKENI. CDR3 protein: CASSPRGSRVNTEAFF. The CDR3 DNA reads TGTGCCAGCTCACCACGGGGGAGCCGAGTGAACACTGAAGCTTTCTTT.

The genes are TRBV7-9 and TRBJ2-7; 10 bases agree with TRBD1. Germline V gene data show CDR1 as SEHNR and CDR2 as FQNEAQ (reference sequence). The CDR3 covers 15 residues. With V trimmed by 4 bases and J by 6 bases, 9 bases remained unmatched. CDR3 sequence reads: CASSSSGDRGFEQYF. The CDR3 DNA sequence: TGTGCCAGCAGCTCCTCCGGGGACAGGGGCTTCGAGCAGTACTTC.

This clonotype was counted a few times. The germline gene is not matched at one end of the junction; a read error may be the cause. DNA for the CDR3: TGTGCCAGCAGCCCCAGCGGGGGCAAGCAAGAGACCCAGTACTTC. As protein: CASSPSGGKQETQYF. The chain combines TRBV4-1 with TRBJ2-5, with TRBD2 matching over 8 bases. Germline values: CDR1 MGHRA, CDR2 YSYEKL. The length of the CDR3 is 15 residues.

CDR3 region: CASSLVGLPGDTQYF. In DNA form, the CDR3 reads TGTGCCAGCAGCTTGGTGGGACTCCCAGGCGATACGCAGTATTTT. This chain connects TRBV5-4 to TRBJ2-3, with D possibly matching TRBD2 (6 bases). Germline V gene data show CDR1 as SGHNT and CDR2 as YYREEE (reference sequence). Between the trimmed V and J ends, which lost 0 bases and 6 bases, there was a span of 14 bases. The CDR3 is made up of 15 amino acids.

This chain uses TRBV28 with TRBJ1-1; 7 nucleotides match TRBD1. V gave up 0 bases and J gave up 1 base; unmatched junction bases: 5. The V gene's germline CDR1 is MDHEN and CDR2 SYDVKM. The CDR3 is made up of 16 amino acids. DNA for the CDR3: TGTGCCAGCAGTTTATGGGGACAGACGACGAACACTGAAGCTTTCTTT. It specifies CASSLWGQTTNTEAFF.

The chain links TRBV28 to TRBJ2-3, with TRBD2 matching over 12 bases. The germline V gene has CDR1 MDHEN and CDR2 SYDVKM. The CDR3 consists of 20 residues. The J segment lost 1 base and the V segment lost 4 bases, leaving 15 bases of the junction unmatched. The CDR3, as DNA: TGTGCCAGCAGTTCTCCCTCCCTAGCGGGGGGGCCGATGGGCACAGATACGCAGTATTTT. It codes for CASSSPSLAGGPMGTDTQYF.

A note on this clonotype: A much more abundant neighbour one base away suggests this may be a read error. This chain connects TRBV11-2 to TRBJ2-3; the D is unclear. Trimming cost V 1 base and J 1 base, with 9 bases left between them. There are 15 residues in the CDR3. Germline CDR1 is SGHAT and CDR2 is FQNNGV. The CDR3 DNA is TGTGCCAGCAGCTTAGTCCCTACACGCACAGATACGCAGTATTTT. Amino acid sequence: CASSLVPTRTDTQYF.

This clonotype turned up a few times. V gene TRBV4-3 combines with J gene TRBJ2-3; the match to TRBD1 covers 7 bases. Germline CDR1 LGHNA, CDR2 YSLEER. The V gene end was trimmed by 5 bases and the J gene end by 6 bases; junction bases not matched to a gene: 8. The CDR3 covers 14 residues. The CDR3 loop is CASSIDRVRDTQYF. CDR3 coding DNA: TGCGCCAGCAGCATTGACAGGGTACGGGATACGCAGTATTTT.

This clonotype occurred a few times. The genes are TRBV7-8 and TRBJ2-5; D possibly corresponds to TRBD2 (7 bases). CDR1 and CDR2 from the germline V gene are SGHVS and FQNEAQ. The ends were cut back, 5 bases at V and 3 bases at J, with 16 bases in the middle. This CDR3 has 15 amino acids. The CDR3 nucleotides are TGTGCCAGCAGCCAAGTCGCGGGGGCGGAAGAGACCCAGTACTTC. Its translation: CASSQVAGAEETQYF. Combining the CDR3 with reference TRBV7-8 and TRBJ2-5 gives the whole variable domain GAGVSQSPRYKVAKRGQDVALRCDPISGHVSLFWYQQALGQGPEFLTYFQNEAQLDKSGLPSDRFFAERPEGSVSTLKIQRTQQEDSAVYLCASSQVAGAEETQYFGPGTRLLVL.

The genes are TRBV9 and TRBJ1-1; no reliable D call. Per the germline V gene, CDR1 is SGDLS and CDR2 is YYNGEE. There are 14 residues in the CDR3. V gave up 1 base and J gave up 3 bases, with 10 bases separating them. The CDR3 loop reads CASSVTVRDTEAFF. In DNA, the CDR3 is TGTGCCAGCAGCGTAACTGTGAGGGACACTGAAGCTTTCTTT.

This clonotype was seen more than once but under ten times. The chain links TRBV6-6 to TRBJ2-5; D is uncertain. The CDR3 runs 13 residues. The germline gives CDR1 MNHNY, CDR2 SVGAGI (reference sequence). V was pared by 5 bases and J by 3 bases, with 10 bases between. The CDR3 reads CASSTDPKETQYF. The CDR3 region has the DNA TGTGCCAGCAGTACTGACCCAAAAGAGACCCAGTACTTC.

Only a few counts were recorded for this clonotype. The chain employs TRBV27 and TRBJ1-5, with D unresolved. The CDR3 spans 14 residues. The germline CDR1 and CDR2 sequences are MNHEY and SMNVEV (reference sequence). V was clipped by 7 bases and J by 0 bases, with 10 bases between them. The CDR3 DNA sequence: TGTGCCAGCATAACAAGATCTAGCAATCAGCCCCAGCATTTT. This encodes CASITRSSNQPQHF.

This clonotype showed up just a few times. The genes are TRBV5-4 and TRBJ1-2; D is unresolved. The CDR3 has 12 residues. Germline V gene lookup returns CDR1 SGHNT and CDR2 YYREEE (reference sequence). The V and J ends lost 2 bases and 6 bases respectively, with 8 bases between them. The CDR3 spells CASSLGRNGYTF. DNA of the CDR3: TGTGCCAGCAGCTTAGGGAGGAATGGCTACACCTTC.